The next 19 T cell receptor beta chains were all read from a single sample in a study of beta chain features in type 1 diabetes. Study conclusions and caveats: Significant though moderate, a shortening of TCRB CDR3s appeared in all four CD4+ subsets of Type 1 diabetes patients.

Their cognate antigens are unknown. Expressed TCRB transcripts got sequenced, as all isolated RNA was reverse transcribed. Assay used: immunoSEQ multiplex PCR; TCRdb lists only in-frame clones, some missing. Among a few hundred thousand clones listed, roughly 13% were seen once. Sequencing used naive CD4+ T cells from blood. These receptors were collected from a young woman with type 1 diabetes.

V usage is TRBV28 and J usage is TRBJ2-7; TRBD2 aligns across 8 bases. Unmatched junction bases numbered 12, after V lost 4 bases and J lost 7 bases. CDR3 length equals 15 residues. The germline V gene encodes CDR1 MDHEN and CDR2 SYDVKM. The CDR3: CASSSQGLGPREQYF. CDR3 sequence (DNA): TGTGCCAGCAGTTCCCAGGGACTAGGGCCTCGGGAGCAGTACTTC.

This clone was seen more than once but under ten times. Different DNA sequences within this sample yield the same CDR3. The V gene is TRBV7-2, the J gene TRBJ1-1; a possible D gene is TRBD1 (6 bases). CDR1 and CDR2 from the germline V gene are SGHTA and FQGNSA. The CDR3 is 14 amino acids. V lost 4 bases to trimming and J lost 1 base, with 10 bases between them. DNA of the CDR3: TGTGCCAGCAGCTCAGGACAGACGAACACTGAAGCTTTCTTT. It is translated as CASSSGQTNTEAFF. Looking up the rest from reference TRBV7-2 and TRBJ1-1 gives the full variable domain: GAGVSQSPSNKVTEKGKDVELRCDPISGHTALYWYRQSLGQGLEFLIYFQGNSAPDKSGLPSDRFSAERTGGSVSTLTIQRTQQEDSAVYLCASSSGQTNTEAFFGQGTRLTVV.

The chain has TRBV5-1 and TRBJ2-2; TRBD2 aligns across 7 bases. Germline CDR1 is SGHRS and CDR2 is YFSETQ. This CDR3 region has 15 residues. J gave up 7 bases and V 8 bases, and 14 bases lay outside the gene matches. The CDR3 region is CASRGTAGADGELFF. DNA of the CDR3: TGCGCCAGTCGGGGCACCGCGGGAGCGGACGGGGAGCTGTTTTTT.

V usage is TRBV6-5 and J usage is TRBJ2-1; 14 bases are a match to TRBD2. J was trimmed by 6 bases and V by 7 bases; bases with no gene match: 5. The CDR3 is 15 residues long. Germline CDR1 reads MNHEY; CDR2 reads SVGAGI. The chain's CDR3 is CASTGGTSGSNEQFF. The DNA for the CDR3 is TGTGCCAGCACCGGGGGGACTAGCGGGAGCAATGAGCAGTTCTTC.

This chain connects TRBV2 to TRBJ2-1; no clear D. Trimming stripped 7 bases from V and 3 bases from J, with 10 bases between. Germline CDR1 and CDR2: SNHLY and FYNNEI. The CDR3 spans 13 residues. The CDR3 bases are TGTGCCAGCAAGGCGACTGACTACAATGAGCAGTTCTTC. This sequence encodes CASKATDYNEQFF.

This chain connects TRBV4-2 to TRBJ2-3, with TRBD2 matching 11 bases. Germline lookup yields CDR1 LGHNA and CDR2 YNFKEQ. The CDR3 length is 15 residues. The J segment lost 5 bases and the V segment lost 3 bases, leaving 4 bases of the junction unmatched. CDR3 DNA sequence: TGTGCCAGCAGCCAGGGGCTAGCGGGAGGAGATACGCAGTATTTT. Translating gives CASSQGLAGGDTQYF.

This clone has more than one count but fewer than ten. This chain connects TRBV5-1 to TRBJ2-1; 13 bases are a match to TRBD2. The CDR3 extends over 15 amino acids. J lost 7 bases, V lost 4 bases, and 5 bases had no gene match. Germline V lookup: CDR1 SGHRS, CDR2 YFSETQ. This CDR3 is CASSGLAGVSNEQFF. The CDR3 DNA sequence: TGCGCCAGCAGCGGACTAGCGGGAGTGTCGAATGAGCAGTTCTTC.

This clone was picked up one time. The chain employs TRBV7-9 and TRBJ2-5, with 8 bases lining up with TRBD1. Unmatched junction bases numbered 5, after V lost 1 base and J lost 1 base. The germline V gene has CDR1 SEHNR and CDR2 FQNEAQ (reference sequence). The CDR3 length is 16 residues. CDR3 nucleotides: TGTGCCAGCAGCTTAGTGCCAGGGGGCTTCCAAGAGACCCAGTACTTC. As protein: CASSLVPGGFQETQYF.

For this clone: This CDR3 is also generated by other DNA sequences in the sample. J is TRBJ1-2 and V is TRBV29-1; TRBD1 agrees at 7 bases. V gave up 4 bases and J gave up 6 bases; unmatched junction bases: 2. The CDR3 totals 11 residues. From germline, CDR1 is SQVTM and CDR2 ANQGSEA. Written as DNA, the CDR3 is TGCAGCGTTGGTACAGGGGATGGCTACACCTTC. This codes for CSVGTGDGYTF.

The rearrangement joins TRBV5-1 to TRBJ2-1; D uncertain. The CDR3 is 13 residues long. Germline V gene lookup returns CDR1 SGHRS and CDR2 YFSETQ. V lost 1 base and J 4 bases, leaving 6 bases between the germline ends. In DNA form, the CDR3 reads TGCGCCAGCAGCTTGTTACAGTACAATGAGCAGTTCTTC. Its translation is CASSLLQYNEQFF.

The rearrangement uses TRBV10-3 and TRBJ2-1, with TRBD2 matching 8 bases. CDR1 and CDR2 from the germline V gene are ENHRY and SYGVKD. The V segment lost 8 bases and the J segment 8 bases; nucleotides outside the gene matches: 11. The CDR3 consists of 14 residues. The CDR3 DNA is TGTGCCATCTCGTGGGCTAGCGGGTTAGATGAGCAGTTCTTC. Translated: CAISWASGLDEQFF.

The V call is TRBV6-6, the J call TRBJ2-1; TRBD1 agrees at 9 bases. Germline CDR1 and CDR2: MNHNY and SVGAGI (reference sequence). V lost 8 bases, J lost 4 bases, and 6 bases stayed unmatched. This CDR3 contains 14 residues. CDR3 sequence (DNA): TGTGCCAGCGGCCCGGGACAGGGATACAATGAGCAGTTCTTC. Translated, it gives CASGPGQGYNEQFF.

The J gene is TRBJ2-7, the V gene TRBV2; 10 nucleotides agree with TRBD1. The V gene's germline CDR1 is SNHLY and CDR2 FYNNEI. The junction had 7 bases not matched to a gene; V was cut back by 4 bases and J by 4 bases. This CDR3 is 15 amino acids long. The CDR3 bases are TGTGCCAGCAGTGTTGGGGACAGGGGATATTACGAGCAGTACTTC. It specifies CASSVGDRGYYEQYF.

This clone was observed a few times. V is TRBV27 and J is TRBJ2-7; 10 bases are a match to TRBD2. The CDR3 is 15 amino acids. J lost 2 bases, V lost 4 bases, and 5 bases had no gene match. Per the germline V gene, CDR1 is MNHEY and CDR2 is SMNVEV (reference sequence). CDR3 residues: CASSSWTSGTYEQYF. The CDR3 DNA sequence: TGTGCCAGCAGTTCATGGACTAGCGGCACCTACGAGCAGTACTTC.

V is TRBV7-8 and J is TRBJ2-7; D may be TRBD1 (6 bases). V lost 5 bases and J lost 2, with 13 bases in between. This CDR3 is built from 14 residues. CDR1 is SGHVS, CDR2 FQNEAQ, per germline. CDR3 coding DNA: TGTGCCAGCAGCAAACCGGGACACCCCTACGAGCAGTACTTC. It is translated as CASSKPGHPYEQYF.

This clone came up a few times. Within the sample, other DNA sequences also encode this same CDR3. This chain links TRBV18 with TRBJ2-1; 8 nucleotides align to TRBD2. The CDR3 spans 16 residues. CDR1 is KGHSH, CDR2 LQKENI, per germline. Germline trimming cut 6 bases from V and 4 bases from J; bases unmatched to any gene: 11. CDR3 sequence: CASSPPSGGTYNEQFF. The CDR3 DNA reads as TGTGCCAGCTCCCCGCCCAGCGGGGGAACTTACAATGAGCAGTTCTTC.

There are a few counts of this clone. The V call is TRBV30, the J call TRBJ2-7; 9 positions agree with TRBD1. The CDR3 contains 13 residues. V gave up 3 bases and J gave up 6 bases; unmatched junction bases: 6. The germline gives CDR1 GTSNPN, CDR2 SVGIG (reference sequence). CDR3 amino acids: CAWRGTGIVEQYF. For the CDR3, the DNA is TGTGCCTGGAGGGGGACAGGGATTGTCGAGCAGTACTTC.

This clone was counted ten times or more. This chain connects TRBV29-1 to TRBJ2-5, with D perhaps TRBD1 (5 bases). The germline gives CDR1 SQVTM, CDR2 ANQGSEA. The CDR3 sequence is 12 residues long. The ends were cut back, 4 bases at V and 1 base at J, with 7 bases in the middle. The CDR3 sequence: CSVGGVQETQYF. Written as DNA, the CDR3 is TGCAGCGTTGGGGGCGTCCAAGAGACCCAGTACTTC.

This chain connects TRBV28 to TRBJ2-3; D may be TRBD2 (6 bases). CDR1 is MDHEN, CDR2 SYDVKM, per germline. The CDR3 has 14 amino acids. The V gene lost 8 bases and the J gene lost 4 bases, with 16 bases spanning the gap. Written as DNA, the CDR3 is TGTGCCAGCCGCCTCGGGGGATCGTCAGATACGCAGTATTTT. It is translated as CASRLGGSSDTQYF.